Below, one T cell receptor (beta chain) is given with its context. Its antigen is unknown. This entry comes from a study of T cell responses to AZD1222 COVID-19 vaccine. Data came from immunoSEQ multiplex PCR; TCRdb stores just in-frame clones and leaves some out. The table shows about 120,000 clones, with around nine tenths occurring only once. Study-wide findings and caveats: Receipt of two AZD1222 doses was followed by a rise in Spike-specific TCR breadth and depth. Regions left unmutated in variants are reportedly the target of nearly half of spike-specific TCRs.

This clonotype was sampled from an adult in good health. The sequencing used peripheral blood, collected on day 0 of AZD1222 vaccination.

The CDR3 DNA reads TGTGCCAGCAGCTCGCGGGCCTCCCTCAATGAGCAGTTCTTC. Encoded protein: CASSSRASLNEQFF. This sequence joins TRBV7-2 and TRBJ2-1, with D perhaps TRBD2 (5 bases). The CDR3 sequence is 14 residues long. V lost 4 bases and J 6 bases, leaving 13 bases between the germline ends. Per germline, CDR1 SGHTA and CDR2 FQGNSA.